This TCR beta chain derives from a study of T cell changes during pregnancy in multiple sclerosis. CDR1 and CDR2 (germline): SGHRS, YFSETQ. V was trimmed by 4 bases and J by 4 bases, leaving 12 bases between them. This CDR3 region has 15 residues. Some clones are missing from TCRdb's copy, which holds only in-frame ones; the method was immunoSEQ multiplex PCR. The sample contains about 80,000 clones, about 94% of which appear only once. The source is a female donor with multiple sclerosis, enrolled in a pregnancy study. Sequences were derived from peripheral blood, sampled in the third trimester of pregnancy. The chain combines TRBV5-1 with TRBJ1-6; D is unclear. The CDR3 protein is CASSLDGVYNSPLHF. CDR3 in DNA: TGCGCCAGCAGCCTGGACGGAGTTTATAATTCACCCCTCCACTTT.